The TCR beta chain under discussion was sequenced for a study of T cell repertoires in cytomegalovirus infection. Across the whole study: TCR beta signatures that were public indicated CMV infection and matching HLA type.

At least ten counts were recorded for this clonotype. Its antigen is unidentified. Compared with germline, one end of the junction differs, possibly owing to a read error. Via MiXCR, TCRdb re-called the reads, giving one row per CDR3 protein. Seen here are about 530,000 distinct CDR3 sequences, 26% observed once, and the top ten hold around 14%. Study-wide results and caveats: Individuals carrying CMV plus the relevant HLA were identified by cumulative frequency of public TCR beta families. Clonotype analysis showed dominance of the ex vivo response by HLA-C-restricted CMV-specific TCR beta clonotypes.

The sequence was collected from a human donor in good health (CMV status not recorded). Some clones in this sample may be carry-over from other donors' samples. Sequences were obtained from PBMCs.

Written as DNA, the CDR3 is TGCGGGGTAGCGGACATCACAGATACGCAGTATTTT. Translation gives CGVADITDTQYF. The chain links TRBV7-2 to TRBJ2-3, with D maybe TRBD2 (6 bases). Germline V gives CDR1 SGHTA, CDR2 FQGNSA. CDR3 length: 12 amino acids.